The 5 T cell receptor beta chains listed next were all sequenced from one sample in a study of shared clonotypes between healthy human individuals. Some clones are missing from TCRdb's copy, which holds only in-frame ones; the method was immunoSEQ multiplex PCR. Among about 1.1 million clones listed, roughly 77% were seen once. Sequences were obtained from memory CD4+ T cells from PBMCs. The subset is: CD45RA-negative fraction. The receptors originated from a man aged 18 to 35 in good health. Some clones in this sample may be carry-over from other donors' samples.

Worth noting for this clone: Since a much larger clone is just one base distant, this may be a read error. This rearrangement joins TRBV30 to TRBJ1-5; TRBD1 agrees at 7 bases. Trimming took 3 bases from V and 2 from J; bases not matched to a gene: 7. CDR1 is GTSNPN, CDR2 SVGIG, per germline (reference sequence). The CDR3 totals 15 residues. The CDR3 sequence: CAWSPLGQCNQPQHF. CDR3 bases: TGTGCCTGGAGCCCCTTGGGACAGTGCAATCAGCCCCAGCATTTT.

The rearrangement uses TRBV7-2 and TRBJ2-3, with 8 bases identical to TRBD2. The CDR3 loop spans 18 amino acids. The trim removed 5 bases at V and 2 bases at J, leaving 15 bases unmatched. Germline CDR1 reads SGHTA; CDR2 reads FQGNSA. The CDR3 DNA reads as TGTGCCAGCAGCCTCGGGGGACTTGGCGGGAGGTTCACAGATACGCAGTATTTT. Protein: CASSLGGLGGRFTDTQYF.

The rearrangement joins TRBV5-1 to TRBJ2-7; 9 nucleotides agree with TRBD1. Trimming at V came to 3 bases and at J to 3 bases, leaving 10 bases not matched to a gene. Germline CDR1 is SGHRS and CDR2 is YFSETQ. The CDR3 spans 16 residues. The chain's CDR3 is CASSSGDGQGIYEQYF. The CDR3 DNA follows: TGCGCCAGCAGCTCCGGGGATGGACAGGGGATCTACGAGCAGTACTTC. The full variable domain, in which reference TRBV5-1 and TRBJ2-7 provide the parts outside the CDR3, is KAGVTQTPRYLIKTRGQQVTLSCSPISGHRSVSWYQQTPGQGLQFLFEYFSETQRNKGNFPGRFSGRQFSNSRSEMNVSTLELGDSALYLCASSSGDGQGIYEQYFGPGTRLTVT.

The chain links TRBV6-1 to TRBJ2-1, with 13 bases matching TRBD2. CDR1 and CDR2 (germline): MNHNS, SASEGT. V shed 5 bases and J 6 bases; nucleotides not matched to a gene: 4. This CDR3 spans 15 amino acids. The CDR3 sequence: CASSLLAGGFNEQFF. CDR3 coding DNA: TGTGCCAGCAGTCTACTAGCGGGAGGGTTCAATGAGCAGTTCTTC.

This clone was seen a single time. Compared with germline, one end of the junction differs, possibly owing to a read error. V usage is TRBV4-1 and J usage is TRBJ1-2; no clear D gene. CDR3 length: 16 amino acids. Germline V CDR1 and CDR2: MGHRA, YSYEKL. The CDR3 DNA sequence: TGCGCCAGCGGCCAAGATGAAGGAAGAAACGACTATGGCTACACCTTC. Amino acid sequence: CASGQDEGRNDYGYTF.